The 18 T cell receptor beta chains in this list originate from one sample, sequenced in a study of control samples from healthy donors and cancer patients. Measured with immunoSEQ multiplex PCR; TCRdb has only the in-frame clones, and not every one. The sample lists roughly 88,000 clones; just over 90% were seen once. Sequenced material: blood. All receptors derive from a woman between 25 and 40 years old in good health.

This clone was counted a single time. The V call is TRBV24-1, the J call TRBJ2-1; no firm D call. The CDR3 totals 13 residues. V gave up 2 bases and J gave up 4 bases, with 5 bases separating them. Germline CDR1 KGHDR, CDR2 SFDVKD. The CDR3 DNA reads as TGTGCCACCAGTGATTCTGGATACAATGAGCAGTTCTTC. Translation: CATSDSGYNEQFF.

The chain is built from TRBV19 and TRBJ2-7; D remains ambiguous. V lost 7 bases to trimming and J lost 1 base, with 14 bases between them. The CDR3 has 14 residues. CDR1 is LNHDA, CDR2 SQIVND, per germline (reference sequence). This CDR3 is CASKKPGSSYEQYF. CDR3 nucleotide sequence: TGTGCCAGTAAGAAGCCGGGCTCGTCCTACGAGCAGTACTTC.

This chain links TRBV5-1 with TRBJ2-3, with D possibly TRBD2 on 6 matching bases. In germline, CDR1 is SGHRS, CDR2 YFSETQ. Trimming removed 2 bases at V and 6 bases at J, with 13 bases between. The CDR3 runs 14 residues. Written as DNA, the CDR3 is TGCGCCAGCAGCTTTCTTAGCGGTGCTGATACGCAGTATTTT. Amino acid sequence: CASSFLSGADTQYF.

This rearrangement joins TRBV5-1 to TRBJ1-4, with a tentative D call TRBD1 (5 bases). This CDR3 region has 14 residues. V lost 6 bases to trimming and J lost 0 bases, with 9 bases between them. CDR1 is SGHRS and CDR2 is YFSETQ in the germline V gene. The DNA for the CDR3 is TGCGCCAGCAACACAGGTTCAACTAATGAAAAACTGTTTTTT. This codes for CASNTGSTNEKLFF.

The chain uses TRBV14 and TRBJ2-3, with a weak D call TRBD1 (5 bases). CDR1 is SGHDN and CDR2 is FVKESK in the germline V gene. The CDR3 extends over 12 amino acids. V lost 3 bases and J lost 11, with 12 bases in between. The CDR3, as DNA: TGTGCCAGCAGCCAGCAGGGAATTGAGCAGTATTTT. This gives the protein CASSQQGIEQYF.

The chain couples TRBV5-5 to TRBJ1-1, with 7 bases fitting TRBD1. The V gene end was trimmed by 2 bases and the J gene end by 5 bases; junction bases not matched to a gene: 9. The length of the CDR3 is 15 residues. CDR1 is SGHKS, CDR2 YYEKEE, per germline (reference sequence). CDR3 amino acids: CASSFRQGSGTEAFF. The CDR3 bases are TGTGCCAGCAGCTTCCGACAGGGATCCGGGACTGAAGCTTTCTTT. The whole variable domain, remainder taken from reference TRBV5-5 and TRBJ1-1, is DAGVTQSPTHLIKTRGQQVTLRCSPISGHKSVSWYQQVLGQGPQFIFQYYEKEERGRGNFPDRFSARQFPNYSSELNVNALLLGDSALYLCASSFRQGSGTEAFFGQGTRLTVV.

The rearrangement links TRBV19 to TRBJ1-1, with 8 bases fitting TRBD1. Losses at the gene ends were 6 bases for V and 6 bases for J; bases not matched to a gene: 12. Per the germline V gene, CDR1 is LNHDA and CDR2 is SQIVND (reference sequence). The CDR3 is 15 amino acids. The CDR3 region is CASRVQGVLVAEAFF. DNA of the CDR3: TGTGCCAGTAGGGTACAGGGGGTTCTAGTCGCTGAAGCTTTCTTT.

The gene calls are TRBV23-1 and TRBJ1-2; D is ambiguous. TRBV23-1 is sorted into the ORF group, with uncertain function. V was shortened by 0 bases and J by 7 bases, with 18 bases between the two germline ends. The CDR3 is 16 residues long. CDR3 amino acids: CASSQSSRVPASGYTF. CDR3 DNA sequence: TGCGCCAGCAGTCAATCCTCTAGGGTTCCCGCGTCTGGCTACACCTTC.

This sequence joins TRBV30 and TRBJ1-3; the D gene is possibly TRBD1 (6 bases). Trimming took off 3 bases at V and 4 bases at J, with 19 bases between the two ends. The germline gives CDR1 GTSNPN, CDR2 SVGIG (reference sequence). CDR3 length equals 16 residues. As DNA, the CDR3 is TGTGCCTGGAGAGGCCGGGGGGCGCACTACGGAAACACCATATATTTT. Protein: CAWRGRGAHYGNTIYF.

The chain links TRBV6-6 to TRBJ1-2; D remains ambiguous. The CDR3 has 14 residues. Germline V gene lookup returns CDR1 MNHNY and CDR2 SVGAGI (reference sequence). Trimming left V 6 bases short and J 2 bases short, with 13 bases between. The CDR3 DNA reads TGTGCCAGCAGCCCGGAGGGAGGGAACTATGGCTACACCTTC. Amino acid sequence: CASSPEGGNYGYTF.

V gene TRBV20-1 combines with J gene TRBJ2-2; D unclear. This CDR3 region has 15 residues. The V gene lost 3 bases and the J gene lost 4 bases, with 15 bases spanning the gap. Germline CDR1 is DFQATT and CDR2 is SNEGSKA (reference sequence). The DNA for the CDR3 is TGCAGTGCTAGTCCTGGTTCAGAACCCACCGGGGAGCTGTTTTTT. It translates to CSASPGSEPTGELFF.

The V gene is TRBV3-1 (or the pseudogene TRBV3-2), the J gene TRBJ1-2; 7 nucleotides align to TRBD1. Germline V gene data show CDR1 as LGHDT and CDR2 as YNNKEL (reference sequence). CDR3 length equals 13 residues. Germline trimming cut 4 bases from V and 7 bases from J; bases unmatched to any gene: 6. CDR3 DNA sequence: TGTGCCAGCAGCCCGTCGGACAGGCCTGGCTACACCTTC. It codes for CASSPSDRPGYTF.

The gene calls are TRBV6-5 and TRBJ1-5, with 9 bases matching TRBD1. The CDR3 is 14 residues long. V was clipped by 6 bases and J by 6 bases; unmatched bases: 6. Germline assignment: CDR1 MNHEY and CDR2 SVGAGI. The CDR3 nucleotides are TGTGCCAGCAGATCCACAGGGGGCGTTCAGCCCCAGCATTTT. Translation: CASRSTGGVQPQHF.

The chain recombines TRBV3-1 (or the pseudogene TRBV3-2) with TRBJ1-6; unclear D gene. CDR3 size: 16 residues. CDR1 is LGHDT, CDR2 YNNKEL, per germline (reference sequence). Trimming pared 1 base from V and 6 bases from J, leaving 13 bases between. CDR3 in amino acids: CASSQVRAGGNSPLHF. The CDR3 DNA follows: TGTGCCAGCAGCCAAGTTCGCGCAGGCGGTAATTCACCCCTCCACTTT.

V usage is TRBV6-5 and J usage is TRBJ1-5, with 7 bases fitting TRBD1. This CDR3 has 15 residues. Germline V gene sequence: CDR1 MNHEY, CDR2 SVGAGI. J lost 5 bases, V lost 4 bases, and 8 bases had no gene match. CDR3 protein: CASSSTTGVDQPQHF. The CDR3 bases are TGTGCCAGCAGTTCCACCACAGGGGTCGATCAGCCCCAGCATTTT.

This clone was counted between two and nine times. The chain couples TRBV4-1 to TRBJ2-5; no firm D call. The CDR3 sequence is 15 residues long. With 0 bases removed from V and 1 base from J, the gap between germline ends came to 9 bases. Germline CDR1 MGHRA, CDR2 YSYEKL. As DNA, the CDR3 is TGCGCCAGCAGCCAAGATAGGGCGACCCAAGAGACCCAGTACTTC. Translating gives CASSQDRATQETQYF.

In this sample, this clone turned up once. CDR3 sequence: CASRGTRNYNEQFF. As DNA, the CDR3 is TGTGCCAGCAGGGGGACTAGAAACTACAATGAGCAGTTCTTC. The rearrangement uses TRBV2 and TRBJ2-1; the match to TRBD2 covers 8 bases. J lost 3 bases, V lost 6 bases, and 4 bases had no gene match. This CDR3 has 14 amino acids. Germline assignment: CDR1 SNHLY and CDR2 FYNNEI.

The gene calls are TRBV10-2 and TRBJ2-1, with TRBD2 identical over 7 bases. V gave up 7 bases and J gave up 10 bases; unmatched junction bases: 7. The CDR3 extends over 12 amino acids. Germline V lookup: CDR1 WSHSY, CDR2 SAAADI. CDR3 coding DNA: TGCGCCAGCACCGGGACTATGGGGGAGCAGTTCTTC. Protein sequence: CASTGTMGEQFF.